The source of this T cell receptor (beta chain) is a study of CD8+CD57+ T cells in acquired aplastic anemia. For the study at large: The sorted CD4+ and CD8+ cells yielded an average around 3.2 ug of DNA.

Looked up from germline, CDR1 is LNHDA and CDR2 is SQIVND (reference sequence). The CDR3 extends over 15 amino acids. Trimming left V 5 bases short and J 8 bases short, with 19 bases between. Template material for TCR beta VDJ and CDR3 profiling consisted of genomic DNA. Each CDR3 protein gets one entry after TCRdb re-called the reads with MiXCR. The table records under 350,000 distinct CDR3 sequences, roughly 50% of them present only once. Study conclusions and caveats: CD8+ Simpson's diversity showed no significant patient-control difference. Patients shared 25 to 30 CD8+ CDR3 sequences with controls.

In the case of this clonotype: Its antigen remains unknown.

The chain couples TRBV19 to TRBJ1-3, with D hard to call. The sample consisted of sorted CD4+, CD8+, or CD8+CD57+ T cells (not recorded which) from PBMCs. The TCR sequence derives from a human donor with severe aplastic anemia or a healthy control (not recorded which). The CDR3 spells CASSGKGFYGYTIYF. As DNA, the CDR3 is TGTGCCAGTAGTGGTAAAGGCTTCTATGGCTACACCATATATTTT.